This T cell receptor beta chain came from a study of OX40 agonist ivuxolimab in advanced cancers. Germline-derived CDR1 and CDR2 are MNHEY and SMNVEV (reference sequence). This CDR3 has 15 amino acids. Deletions cut 8 bases from V and 13 bases from J, with 24 bases between. TCRdb's table, derived via immunoSEQ multiplex PCR, lists solely in-frame clones and lacks some. The top ten hold 0.3% to 0.35% of the sample, which has 55,000 to 65,000 clones, 70% to 90% seen once. This chain joins TRBV27 and TRBJ1-6; D is perhaps TRBD1 (6 bases). The TCR comes from an adult with an advanced solid tumor such as melanoma, head and neck, liver or kidney cancer. Source: CD4+ or CD8+ T cells sorted from blood, taken in a trial of the OX40 agonist ivuxolimab. CDR3 protein: CASRLTGRAPSPLHF. CDR3 coding DNA: TGTGCCAGCCGTCTAACAGGGAGAGCCCCTTCTCCCCTCCACTTT.